Following are 23 T cell receptor beta chains from one sample sequenced in a study of T cell responses to AZD1222 COVID-19 vaccine. The table came from immunoSEQ multiplex PCR; TCRdb's copy has only in-frame clones and leaves some out. Found here are about 150,000 clones, about nine tenths of them singletons; the top ten hold about 3.5%. The sequencing used peripheral blood, collected 28 days after the second AZD1222 dose. Source of these receptors: an adult who received the AZD1222 COVID-19 vaccine.

The chain couples TRBV10-3 to TRBJ1-2; a weak D match, TRBD1 (5 bases). Trimming stripped 9 bases from V and 5 bases from J, with 16 bases between. Per germline, CDR1 ENHRY and CDR2 SYGVKD. The CDR3 totals 13 residues. The CDR3 sequence: CAMGEGPLYGYTF. The CDR3 nucleotides are TGTGCCATGGGCGAGGGGCCCCTATATGGCTACACCTTC.

The CDR3 loop is CASSVGAGRSPLHF. CDR3 sequence (DNA): TGTGCCAGCAGCGTCGGGGCAGGGAGATCACCCCTCCACTTT. The V gene is TRBV7-9, the J gene TRBJ1-6, with TRBD1 as a possible D gene (5 bases). Trimming left V 5 bases short and J 10 bases short, with 15 bases between. CDR1 and CDR2 (germline): SEHNR, FQNEAQ (reference sequence). This CDR3 has 14 amino acids.

The chain uses TRBV3-1 (or the pseudogene TRBV3-2) and TRBJ2-7; D may be TRBD1 (5 bases). CDR3 length: 15 amino acids. V lost 1 base and J lost 3, with 13 bases in between. Germline values: CDR1 LGHDT, CDR2 YNNKEL (reference sequence). The CDR3 sequence is CASSQAAGQNYEQYF. In nucleotides, the CDR3 is TGTGCCAGCAGCCAAGCCGCAGGACAAAACTACGAGCAGTACTTC.

This chain uses TRBV5-1 with TRBJ2-4; D tentatively fits TRBD1 or TRBD2 (5 bases each). Trimming took 4 bases from V and 3 from J, leaving 11 bases between them. Germline assignment: CDR1 SGHRS and CDR2 YFSETQ. This CDR3 contains 14 residues. The CDR3 DNA reads TGCGCCAGCAGCATAGGGGAGCTCAAAAACATTCAGTACTTC. Protein sequence: CASSIGELKNIQYF.

The chain carries TRBV24-1 and TRBJ1-2, with a tentative D call TRBD1 (5 bases). CDR3 size: 13 residues. The V end lost 4 bases, the J end lost 6 bases, and 11 bases lay between the germline ends. Looked up from germline, CDR1 is KGHDR and CDR2 is SFDVKD. The CDR3 DNA is TGTGCCACCAGTGAGCCCCCAGGGCATGGCTACACCTTC. Translation: CATSEPPGHGYTF.

This sequence joins TRBV28 and TRBJ1-5; D is undetermined. The V end was cut by 8 bases, the J end by 3 bases, with 17 bases between. Per the germline V gene, CDR1 is MDHEN and CDR2 is SYDVKM. The CDR3 is 15 residues long. This CDR3 reads CASLLGLPPNQPQHF. The DNA of the CDR3 is TGTGCCAGCTTATTAGGGCTCCCCCCCAATCAGCCCCAGCATTTT.

The rearrangement links TRBV29-1 to TRBJ1-1; 7 bases agree with TRBD1. The CDR3 has 15 amino acids. J lost 2 bases, V lost 5 bases, and 11 bases had no gene match. Germline CDR1 SQVTM, CDR2 ANQGSEA. In nucleotides, the CDR3 is TGCAGCGTTAGCACAAGGGGGCATCCAAACACTGAAGCTTTCTTT. Translating it yields CSVSTRGHPNTEAFF.

V usage is TRBV15 and J usage is TRBJ2-5, with 7 bases identical to TRBD1. Trimming took 5 bases from V and 3 from J; bases not matched to a gene: 6. The germline CDR1 and CDR2 sequences are LNHNV and YYDKDF (reference sequence). The CDR3 runs to 14 residues. This CDR3 is CATSLRDRKETQYF. As DNA, the CDR3 is TGTGCCACCAGCCTTCGGGACAGAAAAGAGACCCAGTACTTC.

The chain carries TRBV7-2 and TRBJ2-7; the D gene is possibly TRBD1 (6 bases). V lost 1 base, J lost 0 bases, and 10 bases lay in between. The germline CDR1 and CDR2 sequences are SGHTA and FQGNSA. The CDR3 is 15 amino acids. CDR3 sequence reads: CASSLGTVVSYEQYF. The DNA for the CDR3 is TGTGCCAGCAGCTTAGGGACAGTGGTCTCCTACGAGCAGTACTTC.

The gene calls are TRBV27 and TRBJ2-7; 11 positions match TRBD1. With 5 bases clipped from V and 6 bases from J, the junction kept 6 bases outside the gene matches. Germline CDR1 MNHEY, CDR2 SMNVEV (reference sequence). The CDR3 is 14 residues long. The CDR3 coding sequence is TGTGCCAGCAGTGCCTACGGGACAGGGGGCGAGCAGTACTTC. This gives the protein CASSAYGTGGEQYF.

The chain employs TRBV11-3 and TRBJ2-2; D is perhaps TRBD2 (6 bases). V lost 4 bases, J lost 7 bases, and 16 bases lay in between. The CDR3 has 15 residues. Per the germline V gene, CDR1 is SGHNT and CDR2 is YENEEA. The CDR3 sequence is CASSSSTRFGGELFF. CDR3 DNA sequence: TGTGCCAGCAGCTCCTCGACTAGGTTTGGCGGGGAGCTGTTTTTT.

The CDR3: CASSQASEWDTEAFF. CDR3 nucleotides: TGCGCCAGCAGCCAAGCCTCAGAGTGGGACACTGAAGCTTTCTTT. The chain recombines TRBV4-3 with TRBJ1-1; D uncertain. CDR3 size: 15 residues. Germline-derived CDR1 and CDR2 are LGHNA and YSLEER. Trimming removed 1 base at V and 3 bases at J, with 12 bases between.

This clone was counted a single time. The rearrangement uses TRBV28 and TRBJ2-1; 12 bases line up with TRBD2. The CDR3 sequence is 15 residues long. Trimming took 6 bases from V and 7 from J; bases not matched to a gene: 7. Germline V CDR1 and CDR2: MDHEN, SYDVKM. DNA for the CDR3: TGTGCCAGCAGACTAGGACTAGCGGGGATAAATGAGCAGTTCTTC. It yields the protein CASRLGLAGINEQFF.

The genes are TRBV11-1 and TRBJ2-2, with TRBD2 matching 13 bases. CDR3 length equals 15 residues. With V trimmed by 5 bases and J by 8 bases, 5 bases remained unmatched. The germline V gene encodes CDR1 SGHAT and CDR2 FQDESV (reference sequence). Here the CDR3 DNA reads TGTGCCAGCAGCAACCGGACTAGCGGGAGTGGGGAGCTGTTTTTT. Protein product: CASSNRTSGSGELFF.

This clone was counted between two and nine times. The rearrangement uses TRBV11-2 and TRBJ2-1; maybe TRBD2 (5 bases). Between the trimmed V and J ends, which lost 4 bases and 3 bases, there was a span of 13 bases. Per the germline V gene, CDR1 is SGHAT and CDR2 is FQNNGV. This CDR3 has 15 amino acids. Here the CDR3 DNA reads TGTGCCAGCAGCTCAGTGAGGGCATTCTACAATGAGCAGTTCTTC. This codes for CASSSVRAFYNEQFF. Full variable domain (rest looked up from reference TRBV11-2 and TRBJ2-1): EAGVAQSPRYKIIEKRQSVAFWCNPISGHATLYWYQQILGQGPKLLIQFQNNGVVDDSQLPKDRFSAERLKGVDSTLKIQPAKLEDSAVYLCASSSVRAFYNEQFFGPGTRLTVL.

This clone was observed a handful of times. The V and J genes are TRBV4-1 and TRBJ1-4, with 10 bases fitting TRBD1. The CDR3 has 15 residues. Looked up from germline, CDR1 is MGHRA and CDR2 is YSYEKL. V shed 2 bases, J shed 8 bases, and the junction held 5 bases outside the gene matches. The CDR3 reads CASSQTTGGREKLFF. The CDR3 DNA follows: TGCGCCAGCAGCCAAACGACAGGGGGCCGAGAAAAACTGTTTTTT.

This chain connects TRBV19 to TRBJ1-6, with 7 bases fitting TRBD1. Germline CDR1 LNHDA, CDR2 SQIVND (reference sequence). The CDR3 has 20 residues. Trimming at V came to 1 base and at J to 11 bases, leaving 23 bases not matched to a gene. The CDR3 DNA sequence: TGTGCCAGTAGTATAGCCGTACAGGGGCTCGGCTGGATAATTCGTGCACCCCTCCACTTT. It specifies CASSIAVQGLGWIIRAPLHF.

The CDR3 DNA sequence: TGTGCCATCAGTGGGGGACAGGGGGCCCTAGGGGAGCAGTACTTC. Translation: CAISGGQGALGEQYF. The chain couples TRBV10-3 to TRBJ2-7, with 12 nucleotides matching TRBD1. The CDR3 totals 15 residues. The germline gives CDR1 ENHRY, CDR2 SYGVKD. Trimming at V came to 4 bases and at J to 7 bases, leaving 8 bases not matched to a gene.

This clone was seen only a few times. This rearrangement joins TRBV27 to TRBJ2-7, with 9 positions matching TRBD2. The CDR3 totals 18 residues. V shed 6 bases, J shed 6 bases, and the junction held 21 bases outside the gene matches. Germline V lookup: CDR1 MNHEY, CDR2 SMNVEV (reference sequence). The CDR3 DNA is TGTGCCAGCAGAACTCGAGGGGCCCGAGGAGCGGGAGGCTCCGAGCAGTACTTC. Translation: CASRTRGARGAGGSEQYF.

This chain links TRBV4-3 with TRBJ2-2; tentatively, D is TRBD2 (5 bases). Germline CDR1 reads LGHNA; CDR2 reads YSLEER. This CDR3 has 16 amino acids. Trimming took off 0 bases at V and 3 bases at J, with 11 bases between the two ends. CDR3 region: CASSQETPGYTGELFF. The CDR3 DNA sequence: TGCGCCAGCAGCCAAGAGACGCCGGGGTACACCGGGGAGCTGTTTTTT.

V and J are TRBV7-9 and TRBJ1-1; D may be TRBD1 (6 bases). The germline V gene has CDR1 SEHNR and CDR2 FQNEAQ (reference sequence). The CDR3 sequence is 14 residues long. V lost 4 bases and J 0 bases, leaving 9 bases between the germline ends. The CDR3 DNA is TGTGCCAGCAGCTGGACAGACTTGAACACTGAAGCTTTCTTT. It codes for CASSWTDLNTEAFF. The variable domain in full, with the rest retrieved from reference TRBV7-9 and TRBJ1-1, is DTGVSQNPRHKITKRGQNVTFRCDPISEHNRLYWYRQTLGQGPEFLTYFQNEAQLEKSRLLSDRFSAERPKGSFSTLEIQRTEQGDSAMYLCASSWTDLNTEAFFGQGTRLTVV.

The table lists this clone with a count of one. The V gene is TRBV6-5, the J gene TRBJ2-7; maybe TRBD2 (5 bases). Trimming took off 6 bases at V and 1 base at J, with 16 bases between the two ends. This CDR3 region has 15 residues. CDR1 and CDR2 from the germline V gene are MNHEY and SVGAGI. CDR3 DNA sequence: TGTGCCAGCAGGCCCCAGGAAGGAGGATCCTACGAGCAGTACTTC. It codes for CASRPQEGGSYEQYF.

V usage is TRBV27 and J usage is TRBJ2-1, with 11 positions matching TRBD2. The CDR3 sequence is 16 residues long. Losses at the gene ends were 1 base for V and 7 bases for J; bases not matched to a gene: 6. Germline CDR1 and CDR2: MNHEY and SMNVEV (reference sequence). The chain's CDR3 is CASSLLGLADYNEQFF. The DNA for the CDR3 is TGTGCCAGCAGTTTATTGGGACTAGCGGACTATAATGAGCAGTTCTTC.